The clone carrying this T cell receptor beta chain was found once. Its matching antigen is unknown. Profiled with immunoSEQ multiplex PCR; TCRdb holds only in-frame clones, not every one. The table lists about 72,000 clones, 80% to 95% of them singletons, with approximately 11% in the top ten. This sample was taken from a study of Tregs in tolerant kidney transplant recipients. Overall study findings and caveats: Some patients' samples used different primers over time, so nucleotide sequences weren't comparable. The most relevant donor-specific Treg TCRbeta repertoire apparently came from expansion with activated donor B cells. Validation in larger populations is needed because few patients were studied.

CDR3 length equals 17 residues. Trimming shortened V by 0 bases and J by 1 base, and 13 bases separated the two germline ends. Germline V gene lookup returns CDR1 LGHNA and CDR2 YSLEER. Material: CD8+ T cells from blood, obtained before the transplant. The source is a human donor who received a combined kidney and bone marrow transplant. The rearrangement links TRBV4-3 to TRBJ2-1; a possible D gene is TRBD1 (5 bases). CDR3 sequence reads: CASSQDDQGLSYNEQFF. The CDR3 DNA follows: TGCGCCAGCAGCCAAGATGATCAGGGCCTTTCCTACAATGAGCAGTTCTTC.